Listed below are T cell receptor beta chains from one sample, sequenced in a study of OX40 agonist ivuxolimab in advanced cancers. Clones were sequenced by immunoSEQ multiplex PCR, and TCRdb holds only the in-frame ones, with some missing. The repertoire holds some 65,000 clones, with 87% as singletons. The specimen was CD4+ or CD8+ T cells sorted from blood, collected in a trial of the OX40 agonist ivuxolimab. These receptors all come from an adult with an advanced solid tumor such as melanoma, head and neck, liver or kidney cancer. Both conserved end residues are part of each CDR3. The D gene is left open where the match is weak. Rows may omit the clone size; those that give it use once, few, many or a size class.

d_call: TRBD2
j_call: TRBJ2-3
cdr3_length: 20
v_call: TRBV5-1
clone_size: NA
cdr3_nt: TGCGCCAGCAGCAGGTCGGGACTAGCGGGACTTAACAGGGGAACAGATACGCAGTATTTT
cdr3_aa: CASSRSGLAGLNRGTDTQYF

d_call: NA
j_call: TRBJ1-6
cdr3_length: 16
v_call: TRBV11-2
clone_size: few
cdr3_nt: TGTGCCAGCAGCTGGGACGCGGGCTCCTATAATTCACCCCTCCACTTT
cdr3_aa: CASSWDAGSYNSPLHF

d_call: NA
j_call: TRBJ1-1
cdr3_length: 14
v_call: TRBV6-5
clone_size: NA
cdr3_nt: TGTGCCAGCAGTTACGACAGGAAGGGTACTGAAGCTTTCTTT
cdr3_aa: CASSYDRKGTEAFF

d_call: NA
j_call: TRBJ1-3
cdr3_length: 15
v_call: TRBV7-2
clone_size: NA
cdr3_nt: TGTGCCAGCAGCTTAGTAAGGTCCTCTGGAAACACCATATATTTT
cdr3_aa: CASSLVRSSGNTIYF

d_call: TRBD2
j_call: TRBJ2-1
cdr3_length: 19
v_call: TRBV6-1
clone_size: NA
cdr3_nt: TGTGCCAGCAGTGAAAAAATAGCGGGAGGGTTCGACATAACCAATGAGCAGTTCTTC
cdr3_aa: CASSEKIAGGFDITNEQFF

d_call: NA
j_call: TRBJ2-2
cdr3_length: 15
v_call: TRBV6-1
clone_size: NA
cdr3_nt: TGTGCCAGCAGGACGATAGAGGGCTACACCGGGGAGCTGTTTTTT
cdr3_aa: CASRTIEGYTGELFF

d_call: NA
j_call: TRBJ2-7
cdr3_length: 15
v_call: TRBV5-1
clone_size: NA
cdr3_nt: TGCGCCAGCAGCTTGGGCCCCACGGAACTCTACGAGCAGTACTTC
cdr3_aa: CASSLGPTELYEQYF

d_call: NA
j_call: TRBJ2-5
cdr3_length: 14
v_call: TRBV18
clone_size: NA
cdr3_nt: TGTGCCAGCTCACCTAAGGACGGACAAGAGACCCAGTACTTC
cdr3_aa: CASSPKDGQETQYF

d_call: NA
j_call: TRBJ1-5
cdr3_length: 16
v_call: TRBV19
clone_size: NA
cdr3_nt: TGTGCCAGTAGTATAGATCTCGGACAGAAGTATCAGCCCCAGCATTTT
cdr3_aa: CASSIDLGQKYQPQHF

d_call: NA
j_call: TRBJ2-2
cdr3_length: 14
v_call: TRBV7-7
clone_size: NA
cdr3_nt: TGTGCCAGCAGCCCCCCGGGTAACACCGGGGAGCTGTTTTTT
cdr3_aa: CASSPPGNTGELFF

d_call: NA
j_call: TRBJ2-5
cdr3_length: 14
v_call: TRBV6-1
clone_size: NA
cdr3_nt: TGTGCCAGCAGTCCCAAACCGGGGATTGAGACCCAGTACTTC
cdr3_aa: CASSPKPGIETQYF

d_call: TRBD1
j_call: TRBJ1-6
cdr3_length: 17
v_call: TRBV28
clone_size: NA
cdr3_nt: TGTGCCAGCAGTTCTACGGACAGGGGGTCCTATAATTCACCCCTCCACTTT
cdr3_aa: CASSSTDRGSYNSPLHF

d_call: NA
j_call: TRBJ1-5
cdr3_length: 15
v_call: TRBV6-5
clone_size: NA
cdr3_nt: TGTGCCAGCAGTTACTCAGGGCACGGCAATCAGCCCCAGCATTTT
cdr3_aa: CASSYSGHGNQPQHF

d_call: TRBD1
j_call: TRBJ2-3
cdr3_length: 15
v_call: TRBV6-1
clone_size: NA
cdr3_nt: TGTGCCAGCACCGACAGGGGTTTTTATGAGGATACGCAGTATTTT
cdr3_aa: CASTDRGFYEDTQYF

d_call: TRBD1
j_call: TRBJ1-4
cdr3_length: 14
v_call: TRBV6-5
clone_size: once
cdr3_nt: TGTGCCAGCAGTAACAGGGGGCGCTTTGAAAAACTGTTTTTT
cdr3_aa: CASSNRGRFEKLFF

d_call: TRBD2
j_call: TRBJ2-7
cdr3_length: 15
v_call: TRBV28
clone_size: NA
cdr3_nt: TGTGCCAGCAGTACCGTAGCGGGAGGGCCCAGCGAGCAGTACTTC
cdr3_aa: CASSTVAGGPSEQYF

d_call: NA
j_call: TRBJ2-7
cdr3_length: 15
v_call: TRBV5-1
clone_size: NA
cdr3_nt: TGCGCCAGCAGCTTGGATCCCGGAAGCTCCTACGAGCAGTACTTC
cdr3_aa: CASSLDPGSSYEQYF

d_call: NA
j_call: TRBJ1-4
cdr3_length: 14
v_call: TRBV7-2
clone_size: NA
cdr3_nt: TGTGCCAGCAGCCTGACAGAAGCTAATGAAAAACTGTTTTTT
cdr3_aa: CASSLTEANEKLFF

d_call: NA
j_call: TRBJ1-6
cdr3_length: 13
v_call: TRBV14
clone_size: few
cdr3_nt: TGTGCCAGCAGCTTCAGGGTTAATTCACCCCTCCACTTT
cdr3_aa: CASSFRVNSPLHF

d_call: TRBD1
j_call: TRBJ2-7
cdr3_length: 13
v_call: TRBV5-4
clone_size: NA
cdr3_nt: TGTGCCAGCAGCCCGACAGGGGGTTACGAGCAGTACTTC
cdr3_aa: CASSPTGGYEQYF